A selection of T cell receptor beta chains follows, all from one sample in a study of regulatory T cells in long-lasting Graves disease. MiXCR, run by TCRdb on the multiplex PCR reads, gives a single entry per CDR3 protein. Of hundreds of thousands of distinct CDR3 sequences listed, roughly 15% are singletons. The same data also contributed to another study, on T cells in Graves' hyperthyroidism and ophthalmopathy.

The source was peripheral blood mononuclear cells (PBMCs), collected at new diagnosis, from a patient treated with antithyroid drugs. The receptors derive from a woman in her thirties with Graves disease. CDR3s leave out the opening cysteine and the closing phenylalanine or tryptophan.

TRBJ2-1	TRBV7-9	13	ASSWSGTNYNEQF
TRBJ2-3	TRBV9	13	ASSVGIGFTDTQY
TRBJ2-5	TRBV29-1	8	SAGQATQY
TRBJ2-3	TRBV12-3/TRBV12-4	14	ASSFTYSGRTDTQY
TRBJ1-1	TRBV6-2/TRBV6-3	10	ASSAGPREAF
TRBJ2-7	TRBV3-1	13	ASSQRDSPPYEQY
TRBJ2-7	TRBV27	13	ASSSDTTRIYEQY
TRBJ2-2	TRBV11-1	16	ASSPLSGTGIGTGELF
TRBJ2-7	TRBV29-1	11	SAETRNSYEQY
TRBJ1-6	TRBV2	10	ASSYINSPLH
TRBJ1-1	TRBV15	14	ATSRDLAGVSTEAF
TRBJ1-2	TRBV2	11	ASTSSWRGGYT
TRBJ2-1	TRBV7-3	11	ASSSSGMNEQF
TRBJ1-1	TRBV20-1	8	SARKQGAF
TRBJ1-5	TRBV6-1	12	ASSPAASNQPQH
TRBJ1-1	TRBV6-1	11	ASKRGISTEAF
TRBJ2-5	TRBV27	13	ASSRVGGRQETQY
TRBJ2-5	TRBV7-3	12	ASSPFGARETQY
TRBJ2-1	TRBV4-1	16	ASSQDGRGTWAINEQF
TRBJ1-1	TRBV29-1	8	SVGLAAAF
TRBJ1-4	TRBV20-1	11	SAILSTDKKLF
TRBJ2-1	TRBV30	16	AWSGGRATTSGISEQF
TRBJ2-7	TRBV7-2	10	ASAFSGYEQY
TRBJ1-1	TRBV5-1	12	ASSLIVSNTEAF
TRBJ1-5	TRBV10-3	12	AISRTGTYQPQH
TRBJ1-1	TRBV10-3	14	AISDGTGLRGTEAF
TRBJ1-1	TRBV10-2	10	ASRDPSGEAF
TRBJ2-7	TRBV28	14	ASSYGAGGSPYEQY
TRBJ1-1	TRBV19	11	ASSRGLDTEAF
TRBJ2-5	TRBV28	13	ASSPRTGGGETQY
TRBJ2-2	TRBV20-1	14	SARPFGTVNTGELF
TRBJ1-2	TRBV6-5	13	ASSYQLRDSDGYT
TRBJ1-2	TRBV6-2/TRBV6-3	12	ASIGGLLSYGYT
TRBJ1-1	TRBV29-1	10	SVKILLPEAF
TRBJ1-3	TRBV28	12	ASFTWGSGNTIY
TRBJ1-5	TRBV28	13	ASTPHGRSNQPQH
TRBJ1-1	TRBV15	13	ATSPYRAGNTEAF
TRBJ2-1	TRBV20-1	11	SARDPVGVWEF
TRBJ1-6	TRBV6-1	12	ASSPRRYNSPLH
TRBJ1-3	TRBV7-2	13	ASSAGAAFGNTIY
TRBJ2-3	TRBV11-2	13	ASSSPREGLDTQY